This T cell receptor beta chain was captured in a study of T cells in Graves' hyperthyroidism and ophthalmopathy. This clonotype turned up a few times. V dropped 3 bases and J dropped 3 bases, with 17 bases sitting between them. This CDR3 has 16 residues. The V gene's germline CDR1 is LGHDT and CDR2 YNNKEL (reference sequence). The TCR beta CDR3 regions underwent amplification using RNA transcripts as the source. First-round RT-PCR targeting the TCR CDR3 was performed with the HTBI primer set. A single record per CDR3 protein comes from TCRdb applying MiXCR to the multiplex PCR reads. The data show a few hundred thousand distinct CDR3 sequences, with roughly 14% seen just once and approximately 12% held by the top ten.

The TCR sequence derives from a woman aged 40-49 years with Graves' hyperthyroidism that later progressed to Graves' ophthalmopathy. This chain links TRBV3-1 with TRBJ1-2; D gene uncertain. The sequenced sample consisted of blood. DNA for the CDR3: TGTGCCAGCAGCCAGAGTTTTCTTATAATTTACTATGGCTACACCTTC. This encodes CASSQSFLIIYYGYTF.